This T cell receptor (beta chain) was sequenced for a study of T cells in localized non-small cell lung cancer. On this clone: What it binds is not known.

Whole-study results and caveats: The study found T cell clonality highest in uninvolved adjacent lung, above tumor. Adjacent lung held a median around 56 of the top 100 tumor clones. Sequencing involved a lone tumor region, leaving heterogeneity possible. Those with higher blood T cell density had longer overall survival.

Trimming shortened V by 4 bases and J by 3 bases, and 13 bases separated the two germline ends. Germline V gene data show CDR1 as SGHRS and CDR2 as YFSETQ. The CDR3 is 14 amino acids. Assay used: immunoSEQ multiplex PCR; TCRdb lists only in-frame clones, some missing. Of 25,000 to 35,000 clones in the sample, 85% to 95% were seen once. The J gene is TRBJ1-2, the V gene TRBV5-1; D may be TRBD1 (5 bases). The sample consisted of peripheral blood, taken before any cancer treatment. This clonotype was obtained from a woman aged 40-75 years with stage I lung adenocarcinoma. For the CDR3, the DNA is TGCGCCAGCAGCCGAGGCGGGGGTGACTATGGCTACACCTTC. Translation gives CASSRGGGDYGYTF.